This T cell receptor beta chain came from a study of blood T cell repertoires in COVID-19 (dated by TCRdb to about 2020). Study-wide context: The collaborator samples originated in the United States, Italy and Spain and spanned the acute and convalescent phases of COVID-19. The material from the prospective study consisted of cDNA or gDNA derived from T cells, B-cell-depleted T cells, or PBMCs. Subjects who had been exposed to COVID-19, were actively infected with it, or had recovered from it provided the deeply sampled blood TCRbeta repertoires that made up the dataset. A freely available public database, intended as a resource for researchers studying the immune response to SARS-CoV-2, is where the repertoires were released. Samples came from the ongoing ImmuneRACE study (first 160 participants) plus 1,254 subjects from 6 global collaborators. A de-identified subject ID, COVID-19 status, age in years and sex were almost always included in the sample metadata. Where available, HLA class I and class II types were taken from metadata supplied by the sample provider and were not determined by assay-based typing. Points the paper makes about the study in general: The quantity of clinical and demographic metadata differed by source and by participant and was supplied without curation.

The immunoSEQ Assay, a bias-controlled multiplex PCR, was used to amplify TCRbeta CDR3 regions from genomic DNA. The study's processing was this. Nucleated cell counts per sample were estimated from amplification of reference gene primers within the assay. To quantify the absolute abundance of each unique TCRbeta CDR3 rearrangement, sequence reads were collapsed and filtered. For each sample, productive Simpson clonality was calculated by taking the square root of Simpson's diversity index across productive rearrangements. In TCRdb, the immuneACCESS table is reduced to in-frame sequences with V and J assigned. These tables do not hold every clone; where another copy was compared, an unresolved V gene accounts for under half, and the others remain unexplained. That table supplies the V and J calls and clone size; D and trimming were determined from the DNA. This sample comprises under 450,000 clones, 81% of them detected only once. The top ten clones comprise under 1.2% of the sample.

Its CDR3 holds 16 amino acids, cysteine through phenylalanine. Just the 48-base CDR3 DNA is kept, in frame starting at base 1. CDR1 and CDR2 (SGHKS, YYEKEE) derive from the germline V gene (reference sequence). V and J are trimmed by 4 bases and 3 bases, and the gene matches miss 12 bases of the junction. Each collaborating institution followed its own protocols to collect whole blood in K2EDTA tubes. For TCRbeta analysis, collaborator samples were shipped as frozen whole blood, as isolated PBMCs, or as DNA extracted from either sample type. Remarks on this clone: This receptor's antigen is unknown. Within one base of it there is no much larger clone, and no base qualities were kept.

The source is a human donor with acute or convalescent COVID-19. The donor label of this sample is uncertain. Rearrangement joined TRBV5-5 to TRBJ2-7, with 8 junctional bases fitting TRBD2. The specimen sequenced was peripheral blood. The DNA is as follows: TGTGCCAGCAGCGCTTCCTGGCGGGAGGACCTCTACGAGCAGTACTTC. Its amino acids are CASSASWREDLYEQYF.